This T cell receptor (beta chain) appears in the sequencing data of a study of tumor-infiltrating lymphocytes in oesophageal squamous cell carcinoma. With 3 bases removed from V and 1 base from J, the gap between germline ends came to 5 bases. This CDR3 comprises 13 residues. This clonotype has a count of ten or more. TCRdb recomputed calls from the PCR reads with MiXCR, one row per CDR3 protein. The sample yields roughly 23,000 distinct CDR3 sequences, approximately 34% seen once. The chain carries TRBV12-3 or TRBV12-4 and TRBJ2-3; D unclear. This receptor was obtained from a female donor with esophageal squamous cell carcinoma. The sample taken for sequencing was esophageal tumor tissue. CDR3 nucleotide sequence: TGTGCCAGCAGTTTGGCAGGCACAGATACGCAGTATTTT. This gives the protein CASSLAGTDTQYF.